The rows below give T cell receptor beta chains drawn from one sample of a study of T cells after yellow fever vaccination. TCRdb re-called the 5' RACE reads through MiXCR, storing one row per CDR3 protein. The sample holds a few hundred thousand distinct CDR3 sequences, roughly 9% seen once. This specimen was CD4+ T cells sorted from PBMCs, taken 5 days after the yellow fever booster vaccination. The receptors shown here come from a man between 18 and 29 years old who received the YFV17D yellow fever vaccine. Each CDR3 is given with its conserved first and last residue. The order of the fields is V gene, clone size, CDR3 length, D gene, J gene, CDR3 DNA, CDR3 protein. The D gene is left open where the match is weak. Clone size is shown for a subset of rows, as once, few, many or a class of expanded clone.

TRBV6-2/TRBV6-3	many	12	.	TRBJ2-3	TGTGCCGTCGGCGGATTCACAGATACGCAGTATTTT	CAVGGFTDTQYF
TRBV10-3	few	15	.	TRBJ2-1	TGTGCCATCAGTGCCACAGAGAGCTCCTACAATGAGCAGTTCTTC	CAISATESSYNEQFF
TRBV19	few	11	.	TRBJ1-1	TGTGCCACCACCTCACCGGTAGAAGCTTTCTTT	CATTSPVEAFF
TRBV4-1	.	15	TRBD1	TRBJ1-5	TGCGCCAGCAGCCCCGACAGGGGCCCCAATCAGCCCCAGCATTTT	CASSPDRGPNQPQHF
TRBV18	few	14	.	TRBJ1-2	TGTGCCAGCTCACCATCCAGGGACGTTTATGGCTACACCTTC	CASSPSRDVYGYTF
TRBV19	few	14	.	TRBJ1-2	TGTGCCAGTAGTATCGGAAGGACAGAGTATGGCTACACCTTC	CASSIGRTEYGYTF
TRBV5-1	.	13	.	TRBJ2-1	TGCGCCAGCAGCCCCGACTCAGACAATGAGCAGTTCTTC	CASSPDSDNEQFF
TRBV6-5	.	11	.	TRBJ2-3	TGTGCCAGCACAATGGTTGATACGCAGTATTTT	CASTMVDTQYF
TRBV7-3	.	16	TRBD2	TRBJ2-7	TGTGCCAGCAGCCAGTCCGTGGCTAGCGGGGTGGGCGAGCAGTACTTC	CASSQSVASGVGEQYF
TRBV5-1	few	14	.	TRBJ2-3	TGCGCCAGCAGCTCCGAGCCCCAGCAAGATACGCAGTATTTT	CASSSEPQQDTQYF
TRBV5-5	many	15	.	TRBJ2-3	TGTGCCAGCAGCTCACGGGGGGCTAGCACAGATACGCAGTATTTT	CASSSRGASTDTQYF
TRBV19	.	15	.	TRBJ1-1	TGTGCCAGTAGTAGGGGAGAGGGAGCGGACACTGAAGCTTTCTTT	CASSRGEGADTEAFF
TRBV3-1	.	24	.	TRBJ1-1	TGTGCCAGCAGCTTCGGGAGGTTATTAGTCGGACAGTACGGAAGAAGTGTTATGAACACTGAAGCTTTCTTT	CASSFGRLLVGQYGRSVMNTEAFF
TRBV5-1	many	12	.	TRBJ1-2	TGCGCCAGCAGGCCAGGGACCGGTGGCTACACCTTC	CASRPGTGGYTF
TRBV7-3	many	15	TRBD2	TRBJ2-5	TGTGCCAGCAGCTTAACCGGGGGGGCAGGAGAGACCCAGTACTTC	CASSLTGGAGETQYF
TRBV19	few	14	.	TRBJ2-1	TGTGCCAGCGACAGTAGGGGCCCATACAATGAGCAGTTCTTC	CASDSRGPYNEQFF
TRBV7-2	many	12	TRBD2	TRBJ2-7	TGTGCCAGCACCGTCGCGGGGGGCGAGCAGTACTTC	CASTVAGGEQYF
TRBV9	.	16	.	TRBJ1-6	TGTGCCAGCAGCCTACCGCGGGCAGGGGCAAATTCACCCCTCCACTTT	CASSLPRAGANSPLHF
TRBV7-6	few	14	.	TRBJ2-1	TGTGCCAGCAGCTTACAAGAGGGCGCGGATGAGCAGTTCTTC	CASSLQEGADEQFF
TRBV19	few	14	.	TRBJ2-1	TGTGCCAGAGCCTACCGGGGGCCGTGTAGTGAGCAGTTCTTC	CARAYRGPCSEQFF
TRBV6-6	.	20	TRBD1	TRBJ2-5	TGTGCCAGCAGTCCGGTCCCGGGACAGGGGGCTCAAGGTTCGGCGGAGACCCAGTACTTC	CASSPVPGQGAQGSAETQYF
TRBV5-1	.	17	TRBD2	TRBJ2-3	TGCGCCAGCAGCTTGGCCCTAGCGGCGGTTAGCACAGATACGCAGTATTTT	CASSLALAAVSTDTQYF
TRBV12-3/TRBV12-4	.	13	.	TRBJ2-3	TGTGCCAGCACCCCGGGGTCCCCAGATACGCAGTATTTT	CASTPGSPDTQYF
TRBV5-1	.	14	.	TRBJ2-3	TGCGCCAGCAGCTTGGGGATAGCGGCAGATACGCAGTATTTT	CASSLGIAADTQYF
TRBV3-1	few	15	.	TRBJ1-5	TGTGCCAGCAGCCAAGGTGGATTAGGCAATCAGCCCCAGCATTTT	CASSQGGLGNQPQHF
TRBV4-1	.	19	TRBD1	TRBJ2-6	TGCGCCAGCAGCCAACCGTGGGGACAGGGGGTCTCTGGGGCCAACGTCCTGACTTTC	CASSQPWGQGVSGANVLTF
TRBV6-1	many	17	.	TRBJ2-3	TGTGCCAGCTGTGAAGTGGTGGGGACATACCCCCCAGATACGCAGTATTTT	CASCEVVGTYPPDTQYF
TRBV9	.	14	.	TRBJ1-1	TGTGCCAGCAGCGTAGAAGGGAAGAGGTCGAAAGCTTTCTTT	CASSVEGKRSKAFF
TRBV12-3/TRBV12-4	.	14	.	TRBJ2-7	TGTGCCAGCAGTCCGGACATATCCTCCTACGAGCAGTACTTC	CASSPDISSYEQYF
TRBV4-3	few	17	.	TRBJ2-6	TGCGCCAGCAGCCAAGATGCGATCATCTCTGGGGCCAACGTCCTGACTTTC	CASSQDAIISGANVLTF
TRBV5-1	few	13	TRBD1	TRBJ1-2	TGCGCCAGCAGCTCCCGGACAGGCGATGGCTACACCTTC	CASSSRTGDGYTF
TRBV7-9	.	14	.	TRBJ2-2	TGTGCCAGCAGCTTAGACCAGGGAACCGGGGAGCTGTTTTTT	CASSLDQGTGELFF
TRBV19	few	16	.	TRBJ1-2	TGTGCCAGTAGTCCCCTATCGGGGGAGTATTCCTATGGCTACACCTTC	CASSPLSGEYSYGYTF
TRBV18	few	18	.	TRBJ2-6	TGTGCCAGCTCACCCCAGTGGGGCGGAAACTCTGGGGCCAACGTCCTGACTTTC	CASSPQWGGNSGANVLTF
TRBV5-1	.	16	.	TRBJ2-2	TGCGCCAGCAGCTTGTATCAGAGATCGAACACCGGGGAGCTGTTTTTT	CASSLYQRSNTGELFF
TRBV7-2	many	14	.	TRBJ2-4	TGTGCCAGCAGCTTTGTCGGGTATGAGGACATTCAGTACTTC	CASSFVGYEDIQYF
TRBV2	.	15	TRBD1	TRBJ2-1	TGTGCCAGCAGACCCCGGGACAGGGCACACAATGAGCAGTTCTTC	CASRPRDRAHNEQFF
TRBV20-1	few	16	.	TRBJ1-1	TGCAGTGCTAGAGACCCTTCCGGAAGCCCGAACACTGAAGCTTTCTTT	CSARDPSGSPNTEAFF
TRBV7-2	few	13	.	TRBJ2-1	TGTGCCAGCAGCTTAGCGGAGGGAGGTGAGCAGTTCTTC	CASSLAEGGEQFF
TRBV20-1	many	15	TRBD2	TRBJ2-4	TGCAGTGCTAGAGTATCTAGCGGGGGGATATACATTCAGTACTTC	CSARVSSGGIYIQYF
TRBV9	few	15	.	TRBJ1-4	TGTGCCAGCAGCGTAGCGCCGGGGGAGACTGAAAAACTGTTTTTT	CASSVAPGETEKLFF
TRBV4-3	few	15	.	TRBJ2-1	TGCGCCAGCAGCCAAGATAGGGAGGGGGCGAGGGAGCAGTTCTTC	CASSQDREGAREQFF
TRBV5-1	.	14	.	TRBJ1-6	TGCGCCAGCAACCGGGGCCGAGAAGAATCACCCCTCCACTTT	CASNRGREESPLHF
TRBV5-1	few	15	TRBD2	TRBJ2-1	TGCGCCAGCAGCTTGGATAGCGGGGTCCCTAGTGAGCAGTTCTTC	CASSLDSGVPSEQFF